This record concerns one T cell receptor (beta chain) sequence. Its cognate antigen is unknown. From the reads, TCRdb called clonotypes with MiXCR, one entry per CDR3 protein. The repertoire holds 800,000 to 950,000 distinct CDR3 sequences, about 31% seen once, with roughly 12% in the top ten. This sample was included in a study of T cell repertoires in cytomegalovirus infection. In the study overall: Alongside well-studied HLA-B-restricted CMV epitopes, recently identified HLA-C-restricted CMV epitopes were also used. Public TCR beta signatures were indicative of both CMV infection and a matching HLA type.

There are 16 residues in the CDR3. Germline CDR1 reads MNHGY; CDR2 reads SAAAGT. Trimming took 1 base from V and 8 from J; bases not matched to a gene: 10. The study's findings and limits: Accumulated public TCR beta family frequency recognized individuals carrying CMV together with the relevant HLA. HLA-C-restricted CMV clonotypes gave the most frequent clonotype in two of eight donors.

Sequenced material: cultured CD8+ T cells from PBMCs, taken from culture after CMV antigen stimulation. The receptor comes from a human donor in good health (CMV status not recorded). Some clones in this sample may be carry-over from other donors' samples. The V call is TRBV6-8, the J call TRBJ1-4, with 7 nucleotides matching TRBD1. The CDR3 reads CASSYFRQGTGEKLFF. CDR3 coding DNA: TGTGCCAGCAGTTACTTCCGACAGGGAACGGGCGAAAAACTGTTTTTT.